This entry is about one T cell receptor (beta chain). Antigen: not known. This sample is drawn from a study of beta chain features in type 1 diabetes. V was clipped by 0 bases and J by 1 base, with 9 bases between them. Per germline, CDR1 LGHNA and CDR2 YSLEER. The CDR3 is 15 residues long. Expressed TCRB transcripts got sequenced, as all isolated RNA was reverse transcribed. Roughly 3.5 million reads per sample were averaged for naive, central memory and regulatory samples. Profiling relied on immunoSEQ multiplex PCR, and the TCRdb table lists in-frame clones only, not all of them. This sample carries hundreds of thousands of clones, roughly an eighth of them seen once, and the ten largest clones take less than 0.04%. General observations from the study: In all four CD4+ subsets, TCRB CDR3 length was significantly, moderately reduced in type 1 diabetes. Whether HLA type influences TCRB rearrangement remained unresolved here.

This sequence joins TRBV4-3 and TRBJ1-2; no definite D call. Sequencing used naive CD4+ T cells from blood. The receptor was derived from a man between 18 and 35 years old with type 1 diabetes. The CDR3 DNA reads as TGCGCCAGCAGCCAAGATACTTTGGGTAACTATGGCTACACCTTC. Protein sequence: CASSQDTLGNYGYTF.